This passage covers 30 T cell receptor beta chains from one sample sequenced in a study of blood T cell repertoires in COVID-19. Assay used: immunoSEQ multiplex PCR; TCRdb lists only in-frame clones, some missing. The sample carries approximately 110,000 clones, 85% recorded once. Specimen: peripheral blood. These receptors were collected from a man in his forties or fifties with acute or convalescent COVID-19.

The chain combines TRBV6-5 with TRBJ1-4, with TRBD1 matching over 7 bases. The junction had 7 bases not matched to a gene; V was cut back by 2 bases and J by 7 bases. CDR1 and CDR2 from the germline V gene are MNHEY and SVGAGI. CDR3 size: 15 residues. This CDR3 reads CASSYQDRKGEKLFF. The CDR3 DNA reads TGTGCCAGCAGTTACCAGGACAGGAAGGGTGAAAAACTGTTTTTT.

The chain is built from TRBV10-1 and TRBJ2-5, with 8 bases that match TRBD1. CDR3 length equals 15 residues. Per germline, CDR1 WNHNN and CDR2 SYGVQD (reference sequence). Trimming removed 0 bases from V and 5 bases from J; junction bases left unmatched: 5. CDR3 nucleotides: TGCGCCAGCAGTGAGTCTCAGGGGGCGGGTGAGACCCAGTACTTC. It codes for CASSESQGAGETQYF.

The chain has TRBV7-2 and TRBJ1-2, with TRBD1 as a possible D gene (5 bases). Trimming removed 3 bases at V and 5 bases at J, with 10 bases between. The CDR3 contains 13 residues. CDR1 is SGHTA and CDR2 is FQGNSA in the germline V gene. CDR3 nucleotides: TGTGCCAGCAGCTTCGACAGAAAATATGGCTACACCTTC. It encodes CASSFDRKYGYTF. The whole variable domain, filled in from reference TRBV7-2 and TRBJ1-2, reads GAGVSQSPSNKVTEKGKDVELRCDPISGHTALYWYRQSLGQGLEFLIYFQGNSAPDKSGLPSDRFSAERTGGSVSTLTIQRTQQEDSAVYLCASSFDRKYGYTFGSGTRLTVV.

The CDR3 DNA is TGCGCCAGCAGCTTGAAAGGGCAGGGGGGTTACACTGAAGCTTTCTTT. This gives the protein CASSLKGQGGYTEAFF. V gene TRBV5-1 combines with J gene TRBJ1-1; 7 bases align to TRBD1. The CDR3 is made up of 16 amino acids. V gave up 1 base and J gave up 3 bases; unmatched junction bases: 9. The germline CDR1 and CDR2 sequences are SGHRS and YFSETQ. Looking up the rest from reference TRBV5-1 and TRBJ1-1 gives the full variable domain: KAGVTQTPRYLIKTRGQQVTLSCSPISGHRSVSWYQQTPGQGLQFLFEYFSETQRNKGNFPGRFSGRQFSNSRSEMNVSTLELGDSALYLCASSLKGQGGYTEAFFGQGTRLTVV.

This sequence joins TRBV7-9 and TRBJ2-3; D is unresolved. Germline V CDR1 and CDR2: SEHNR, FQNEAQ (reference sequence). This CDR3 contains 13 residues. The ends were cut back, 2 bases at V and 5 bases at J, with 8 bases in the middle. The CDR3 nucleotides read TGTGCCAGCAGCTTATCCGCGGAAGATACGCAGTATTTT. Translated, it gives CASSLSAEDTQYF.

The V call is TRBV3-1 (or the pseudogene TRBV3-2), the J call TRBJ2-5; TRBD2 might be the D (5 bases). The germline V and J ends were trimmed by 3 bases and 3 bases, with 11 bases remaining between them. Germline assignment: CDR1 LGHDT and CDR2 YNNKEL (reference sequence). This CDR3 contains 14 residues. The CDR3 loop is CASSHLDSKETQYF. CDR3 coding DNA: TGTGCCAGCAGCCATCTGGACTCGAAAGAGACCCAGTACTTC.

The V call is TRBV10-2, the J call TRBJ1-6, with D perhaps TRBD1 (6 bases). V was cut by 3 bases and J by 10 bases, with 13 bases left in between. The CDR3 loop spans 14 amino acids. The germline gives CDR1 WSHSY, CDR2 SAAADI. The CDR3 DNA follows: TGCGCCAGCAGTGAAACAGGGTATGGATCACCCCTCCACTTT. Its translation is CASSETGYGSPLHF.

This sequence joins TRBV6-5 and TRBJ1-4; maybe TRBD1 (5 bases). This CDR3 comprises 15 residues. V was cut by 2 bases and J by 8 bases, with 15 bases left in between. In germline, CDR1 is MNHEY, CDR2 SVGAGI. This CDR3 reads CASSYAAGNVEKLFF. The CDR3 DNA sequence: TGTGCCAGCAGTTACGCCGCAGGGAACGTGGAAAAACTGTTTTTT.

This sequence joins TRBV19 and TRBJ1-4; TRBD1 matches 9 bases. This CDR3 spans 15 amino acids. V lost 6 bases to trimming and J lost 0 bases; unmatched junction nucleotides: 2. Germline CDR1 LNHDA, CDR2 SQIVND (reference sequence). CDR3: CASRRQGATNEKLFF. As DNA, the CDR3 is TGTGCCAGTAGAAGACAGGGGGCAACTAATGAAAAACTGTTTTTT.

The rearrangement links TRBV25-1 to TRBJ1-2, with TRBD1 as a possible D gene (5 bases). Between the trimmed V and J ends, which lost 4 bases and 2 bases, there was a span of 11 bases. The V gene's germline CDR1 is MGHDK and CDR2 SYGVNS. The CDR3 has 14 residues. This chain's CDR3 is CASSATDQNYGYTF. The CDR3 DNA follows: TGTGCCAGCAGTGCGACAGACCAGAACTATGGCTACACCTTC.

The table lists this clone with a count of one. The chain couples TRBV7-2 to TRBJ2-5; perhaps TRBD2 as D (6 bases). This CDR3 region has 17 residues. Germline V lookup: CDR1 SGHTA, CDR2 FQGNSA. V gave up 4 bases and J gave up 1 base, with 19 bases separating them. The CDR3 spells CASSWAGVAVPQETQYF. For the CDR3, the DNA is TGTGCCAGCAGCTGGGCTGGGGTAGCGGTTCCCCAAGAGACCCAGTACTTC.

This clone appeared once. CDR3 nucleotides: TGTGCCAGCAGCGTACAAATCGGGACACCCGGAAACACCATATATTTT. Its protein is CASSVQIGTPGNTIYF. This chain uses TRBV9 with TRBJ1-3; tentatively, D is TRBD1 (6 bases). The CDR3 is made up of 16 amino acids. Germline CDR1 reads SGDLS; CDR2 reads YYNGEE. Between the trimmed V and J ends, which lost 1 base and 4 bases, there was a span of 15 bases.

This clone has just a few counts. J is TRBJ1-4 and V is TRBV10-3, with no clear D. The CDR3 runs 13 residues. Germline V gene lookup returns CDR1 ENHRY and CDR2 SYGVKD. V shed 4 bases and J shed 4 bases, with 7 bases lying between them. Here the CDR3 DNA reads TGTGCCATCAGTGTACAGAATAATGAAAAACTGTTTTTT. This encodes CAISVQNNEKLFF.

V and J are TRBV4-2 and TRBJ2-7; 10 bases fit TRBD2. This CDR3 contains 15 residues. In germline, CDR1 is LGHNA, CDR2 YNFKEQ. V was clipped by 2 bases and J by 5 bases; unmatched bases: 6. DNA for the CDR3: TGTGCCAGCAGCCAACGAAGCGGGGGGGGGCACGAGCAGTACTTC. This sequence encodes CASSQRSGGGHEQYF.

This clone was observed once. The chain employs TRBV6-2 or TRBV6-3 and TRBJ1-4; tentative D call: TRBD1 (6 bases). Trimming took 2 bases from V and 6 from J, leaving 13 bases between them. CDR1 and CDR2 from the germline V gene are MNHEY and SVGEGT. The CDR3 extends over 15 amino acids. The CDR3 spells CASSYPDSLHEKLFF. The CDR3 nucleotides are TGTGCCAGCAGTTACCCGGACAGCTTACATGAAAAACTGTTTTTT.

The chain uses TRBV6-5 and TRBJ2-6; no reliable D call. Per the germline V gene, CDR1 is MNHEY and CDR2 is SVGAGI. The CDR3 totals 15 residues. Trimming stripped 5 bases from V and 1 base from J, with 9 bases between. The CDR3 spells CASSRVGSGANVLTF. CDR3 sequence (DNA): TGTGCCAGCAGTCGCGTCGGGTCTGGGGCCAACGTCCTGACTTTC.

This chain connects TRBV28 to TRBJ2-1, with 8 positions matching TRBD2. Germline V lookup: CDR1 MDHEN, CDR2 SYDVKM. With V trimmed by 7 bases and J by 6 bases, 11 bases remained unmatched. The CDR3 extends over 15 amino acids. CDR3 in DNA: TGTGCCAGCAAGCAAGGGACTAGTCTGACCAATGAGCAGTTCTTC. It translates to CASKQGTSLTNEQFF.

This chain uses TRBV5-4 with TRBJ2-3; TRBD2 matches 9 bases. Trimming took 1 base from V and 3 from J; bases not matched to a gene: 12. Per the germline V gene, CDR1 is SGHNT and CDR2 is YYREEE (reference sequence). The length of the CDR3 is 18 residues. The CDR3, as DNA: TGTGCCAGCAGCTTGTTTGGTAGCGGGAGTATTGGTACAGATACGCAGTATTTT. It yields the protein CASSLFGSGSIGTDTQYF.

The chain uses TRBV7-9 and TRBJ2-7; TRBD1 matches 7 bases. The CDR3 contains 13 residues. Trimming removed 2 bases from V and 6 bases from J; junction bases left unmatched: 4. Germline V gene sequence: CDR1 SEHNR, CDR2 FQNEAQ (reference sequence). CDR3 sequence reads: CASSLKGAGEQYF. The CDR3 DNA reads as TGTGCCAGCAGCTTAAAGGGGGCTGGCGAGCAGTACTTC.

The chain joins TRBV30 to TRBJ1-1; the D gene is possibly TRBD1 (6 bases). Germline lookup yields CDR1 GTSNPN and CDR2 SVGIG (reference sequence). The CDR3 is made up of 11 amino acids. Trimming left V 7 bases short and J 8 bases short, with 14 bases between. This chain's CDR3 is CASNRAAEAFF. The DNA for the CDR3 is TGTGCCTCCAACAGGGCGGCGGAAGCTTTCTTT.

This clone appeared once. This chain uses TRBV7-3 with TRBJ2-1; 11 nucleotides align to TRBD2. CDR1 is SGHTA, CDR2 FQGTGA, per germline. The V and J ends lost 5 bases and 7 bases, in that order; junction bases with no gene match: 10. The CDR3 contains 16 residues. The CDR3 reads CASSMNSGGVGNEQFF. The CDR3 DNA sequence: TGTGCCAGCAGCATGAATAGCGGGGGGGTCGGAAATGAGCAGTTCTTC.

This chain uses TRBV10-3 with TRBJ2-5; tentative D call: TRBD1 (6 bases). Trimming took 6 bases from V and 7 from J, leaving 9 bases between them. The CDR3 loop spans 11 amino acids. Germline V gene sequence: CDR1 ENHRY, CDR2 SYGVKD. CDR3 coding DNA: TGTGCCATCAGACAGGGTATGACCCAGTACTTC. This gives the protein CAIRQGMTQYF.

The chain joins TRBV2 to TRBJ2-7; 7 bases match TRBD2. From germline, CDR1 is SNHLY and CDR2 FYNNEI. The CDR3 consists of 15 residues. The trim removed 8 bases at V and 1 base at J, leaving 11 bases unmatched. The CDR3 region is CASGGEQRLSYEQYF. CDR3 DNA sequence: TGTGCCAGCGGGGGGGAACAGCGTCTATCCTACGAGCAGTACTTC. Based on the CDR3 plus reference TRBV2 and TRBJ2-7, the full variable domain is EPEVTQTPSHQVTQMGQEVILRCVPISNHLYFYWYRQILGQKVEFLVSFYNNEISEKSEIFDDQFSVERPDGSNFTLKIRSTKLEDSAMYFCASGGEQRLSYEQYFGPGTRLTVT.

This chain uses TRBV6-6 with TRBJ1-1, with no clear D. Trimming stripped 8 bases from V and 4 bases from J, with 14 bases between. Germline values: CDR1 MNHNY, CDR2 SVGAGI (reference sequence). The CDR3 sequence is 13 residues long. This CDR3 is CASPPPGLTEAFF. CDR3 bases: TGTGCCAGCCCACCCCCAGGACTCACTGAAGCTTTCTTT.

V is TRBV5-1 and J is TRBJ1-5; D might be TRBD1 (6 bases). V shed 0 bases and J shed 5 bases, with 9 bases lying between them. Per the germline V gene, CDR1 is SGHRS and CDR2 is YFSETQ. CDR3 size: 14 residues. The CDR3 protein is CASSLATGDQPQHF. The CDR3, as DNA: TGCGCCAGCAGCTTGGCGACAGGAGATCAGCCCCAGCATTTT. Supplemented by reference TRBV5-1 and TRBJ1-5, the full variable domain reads KAGVTQTPRYLIKTRGQQVTLSCSPISGHRSVSWYQQTPGQGLQFLFEYFSETQRNKGNFPGRFSGRQFSNSRSEMNVSTLELGDSALYLCASSLATGDQPQHFGDGTRLSIL.

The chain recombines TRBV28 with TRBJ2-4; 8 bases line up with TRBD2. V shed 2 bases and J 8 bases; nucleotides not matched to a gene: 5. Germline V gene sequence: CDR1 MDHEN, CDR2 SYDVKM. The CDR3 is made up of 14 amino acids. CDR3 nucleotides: TGTGCCAGCAGTTTAAGACTAGCGCGAGACATTCAGTACTTC. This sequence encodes CASSLRLARDIQYF.

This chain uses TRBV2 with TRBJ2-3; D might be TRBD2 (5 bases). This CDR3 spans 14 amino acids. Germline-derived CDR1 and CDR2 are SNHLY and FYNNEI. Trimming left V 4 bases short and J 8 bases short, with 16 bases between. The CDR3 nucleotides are TGTGCCAGCAGTGCCGGGATGGGCATGGGTACGCAGTATTTT. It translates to CASSAGMGMGTQYF.

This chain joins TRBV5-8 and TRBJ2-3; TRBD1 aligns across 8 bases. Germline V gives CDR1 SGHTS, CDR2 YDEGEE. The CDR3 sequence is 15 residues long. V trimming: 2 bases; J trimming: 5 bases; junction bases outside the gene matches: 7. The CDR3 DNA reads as TGTGCCAGCAGCTTTATCAGGGGGCAAGAAGATACGCAGTATTTT. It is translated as CASSFIRGQEDTQYF. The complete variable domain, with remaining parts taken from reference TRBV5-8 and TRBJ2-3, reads EAGVTQSPTHLIKTRGQQATLRCSPISGHTSVYWYQQALGLGLQFLLWYDEGEERNRGNFPPRFSGRQFPNYSSELNVNALELEDSALYLCASSFIRGQEDTQYFGPGTRLTVL.

The CDR3 DNA reads as TGTGCCAGCAGCAAAGGAACAGGGCCCGGATATAATTCACCCCTCCACTTT. Amino acids: CASSKGTGPGYNSPLHF. J is TRBJ1-6 and V is TRBV21-1; the DNA was not used to check the table's D call, TRBD1. TRBV21-1 is reported as a pseudogene. This CDR3 comprises 17 residues.

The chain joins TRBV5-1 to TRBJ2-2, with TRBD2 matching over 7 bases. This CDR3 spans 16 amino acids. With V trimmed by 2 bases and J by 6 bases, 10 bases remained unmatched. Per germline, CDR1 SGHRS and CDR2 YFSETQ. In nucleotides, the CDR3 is TGCGCCAGCAGCTTCGGGGCGGGAGTCTCGTCCGGGGAGCTGTTTTTT. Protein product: CASSFGAGVSSGELFF.